This TCR beta chain was observed in a study of beta chain features in type 1 diabetes. Reverse transcribing all isolated RNA meant expressed TCRB transcripts were sequenced. Mean read depth for naive, central memory and regulatory T cell samples was about 3.6 million reads. Method: immunoSEQ multiplex PCR; TCRdb's copy keeps in-frame clones and lacks some. Here the sample spans some 700,000 clones, 13% being singletons. V lost 5 bases to trimming and J lost 0 bases, with 9 bases between them. This CDR3 has 14 residues. CDR1 SGHTA and CDR2 FQGNSA come from the germline V gene. As regards this clone: The antigen is undetermined.

The study's findings and limits: The study found moderately but significantly shorter TCRB CDR3s in all four CD4+ subsets of Type 1 diabetes patients. Since sequencing was performed on cDNA, cells with high TCR expression could be over-represented.

Sample: naive CD4+ T cells from blood. The sequence was collected from a man aged 18 to 30 with type 1 diabetes. The chain employs TRBV7-2 and TRBJ2-3; the D is unclear. CDR3 in amino acids: CASSADVSTDTQYF. Here the CDR3 DNA reads TGTGCCAGCAGCGCTGACGTAAGCACAGATACGCAGTATTTT.